This TCR beta chain was documented in a study of blood T cell repertoires in COVID-19. The overall study: The origin of the acute and convalescent COVID-19 samples was the United States, Italy and Spain.

The table came from immunoSEQ multiplex PCR; TCRdb's copy has only in-frame clones and leaves some out. This table has 230,000 or so clones, roughly nine tenths appearing once. The CDR3 is 13 residues long. Germline loops: CDR1 MDHEN, CDR2 SYDVKM. V lost 6 bases to trimming and J lost 13 bases; unmatched junction nucleotides: 14. This TCR was recovered from a man aged 40-49 years with active or convalescent COVID-19. What was sequenced was peripheral blood. The chain joins TRBV28 to TRBJ2-7; 8 bases are a match to TRBD1. CDR3 sequence (DNA): TGTGCCAGCAGCGAAATTAGACAGGGGTATGCCTACTTC. Protein product: CASSEIRQGYAYF.